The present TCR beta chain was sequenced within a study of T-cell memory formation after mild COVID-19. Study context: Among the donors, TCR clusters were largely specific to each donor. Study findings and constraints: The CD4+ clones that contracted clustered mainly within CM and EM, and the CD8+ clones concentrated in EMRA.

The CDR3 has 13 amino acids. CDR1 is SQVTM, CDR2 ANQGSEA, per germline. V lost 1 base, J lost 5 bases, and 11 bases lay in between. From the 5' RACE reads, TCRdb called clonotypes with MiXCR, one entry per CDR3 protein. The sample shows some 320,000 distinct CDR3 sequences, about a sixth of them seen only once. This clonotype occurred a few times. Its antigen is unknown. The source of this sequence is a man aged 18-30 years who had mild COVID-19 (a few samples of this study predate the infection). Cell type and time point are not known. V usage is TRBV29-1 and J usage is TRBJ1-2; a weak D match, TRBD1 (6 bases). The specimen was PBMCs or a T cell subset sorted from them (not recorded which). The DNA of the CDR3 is TGCAGCGTTGAAGTAACAGGGAAGTATGGCTACACCTTC. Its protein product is CSVEVTGKYGYTF.